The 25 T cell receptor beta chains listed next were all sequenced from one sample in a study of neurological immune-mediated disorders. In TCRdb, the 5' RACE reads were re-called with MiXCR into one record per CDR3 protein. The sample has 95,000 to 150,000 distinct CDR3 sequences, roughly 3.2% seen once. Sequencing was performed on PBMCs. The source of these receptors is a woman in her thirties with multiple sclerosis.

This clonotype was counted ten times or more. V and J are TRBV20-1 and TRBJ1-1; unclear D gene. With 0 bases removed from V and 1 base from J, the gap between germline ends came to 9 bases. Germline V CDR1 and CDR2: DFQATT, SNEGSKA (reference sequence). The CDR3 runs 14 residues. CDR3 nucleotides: TGCAGTGCTAGAGAGCCACCTAGGAACACTGAAGCTTTCTTT. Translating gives CSAREPPRNTEAFF.

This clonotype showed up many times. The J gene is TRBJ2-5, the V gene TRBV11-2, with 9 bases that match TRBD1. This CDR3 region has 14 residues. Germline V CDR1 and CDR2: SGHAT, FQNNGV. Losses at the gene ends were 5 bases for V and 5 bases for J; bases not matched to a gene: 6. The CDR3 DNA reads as TGTGCCAGCAGCACCACAGGGGGCAGGGAGACCCAGTACTTC. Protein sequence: CASSTTGGRETQYF. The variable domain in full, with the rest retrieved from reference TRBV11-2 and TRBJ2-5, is EAGVAQSPRYKIIEKRQSVAFWCNPISGHATLYWYQQILGQGPKLLIQFQNNGVVDDSQLPKDRFSAERLKGVDSTLKIQPAKLEDSAVYLCASSTTGGRETQYFGPGTRLLVL.

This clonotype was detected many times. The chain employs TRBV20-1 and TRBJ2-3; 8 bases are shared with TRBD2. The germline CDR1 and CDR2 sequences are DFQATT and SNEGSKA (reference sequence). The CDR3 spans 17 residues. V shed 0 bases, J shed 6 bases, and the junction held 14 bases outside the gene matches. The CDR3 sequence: CSAREDVQRGGRDTQYF. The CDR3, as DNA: TGCAGTGCTAGAGAAGACGTCCAACGGGGGGGCCGTGATACGCAGTATTTT.

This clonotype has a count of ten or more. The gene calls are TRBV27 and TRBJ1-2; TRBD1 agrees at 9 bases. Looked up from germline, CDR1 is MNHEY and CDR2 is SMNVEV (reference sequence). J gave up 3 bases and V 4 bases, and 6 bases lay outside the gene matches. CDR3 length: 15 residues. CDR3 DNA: TGTGCCAGCAGTTCAGCGACAGGGGGGTACTATGGCTACACCTTC. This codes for CASSSATGGYYGYTF.

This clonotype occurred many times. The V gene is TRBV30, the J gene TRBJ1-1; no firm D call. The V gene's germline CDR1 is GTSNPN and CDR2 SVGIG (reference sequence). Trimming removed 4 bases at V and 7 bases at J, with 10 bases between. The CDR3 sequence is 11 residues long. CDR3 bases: TGTGCCTGGACAGGACGCGATGAAGCTTTCTTT. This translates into CAWTGRDEAFF. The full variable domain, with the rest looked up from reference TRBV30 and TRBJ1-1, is SQTIHQWPATLVQPVGSPLSLECTVEGTSNPNLYWYRQAAGRGLQLLFYSVGIGQISSEVPQNLSASRPQDRQFILSSKKLLLSDSGFYLCAWTGRDEAFFGQGTRLTVV.

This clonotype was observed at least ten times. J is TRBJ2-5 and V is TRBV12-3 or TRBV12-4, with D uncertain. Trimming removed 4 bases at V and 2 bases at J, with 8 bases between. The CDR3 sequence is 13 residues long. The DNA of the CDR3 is TGTGCCAGCAGTTCGACCATACAAGAGACCCAGTACTTC. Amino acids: CASSSTIQETQYF.

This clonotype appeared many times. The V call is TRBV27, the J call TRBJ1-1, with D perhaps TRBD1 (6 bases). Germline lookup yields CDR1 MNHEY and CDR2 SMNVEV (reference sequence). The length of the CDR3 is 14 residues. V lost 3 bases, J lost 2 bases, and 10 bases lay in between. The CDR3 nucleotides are TGTGCCAGCAGTTTTGGACAGCCAAACACTGAAGCTTTCTTT. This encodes CASSFGQPNTEAFF.

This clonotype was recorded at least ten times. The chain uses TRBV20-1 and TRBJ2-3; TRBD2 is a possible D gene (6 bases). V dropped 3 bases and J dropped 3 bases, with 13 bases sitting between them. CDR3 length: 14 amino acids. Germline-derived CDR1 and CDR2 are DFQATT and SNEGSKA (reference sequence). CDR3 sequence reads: CSASSYGGTDTQYF. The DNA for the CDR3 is TGCAGTGCTAGTTCCTATGGGGGGACAGATACGCAGTATTTT.

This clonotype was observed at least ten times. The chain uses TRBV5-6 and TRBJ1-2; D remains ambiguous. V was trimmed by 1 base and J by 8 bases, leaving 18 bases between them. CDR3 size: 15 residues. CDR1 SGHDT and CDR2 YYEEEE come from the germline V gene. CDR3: CASSLWVRPSRGYTF. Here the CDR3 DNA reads TGTGCCAGCAGCTTGTGGGTCCGCCCTAGTAGAGGCTACACCTTC.

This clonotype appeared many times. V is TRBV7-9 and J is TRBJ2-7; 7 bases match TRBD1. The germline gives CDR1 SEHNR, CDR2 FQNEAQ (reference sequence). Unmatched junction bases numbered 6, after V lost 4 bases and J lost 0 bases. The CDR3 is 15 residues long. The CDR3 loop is CASSSRQGTSYEQYF. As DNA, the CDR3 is TGTGCCAGCAGCTCCCGACAGGGAACCTCCTACGAGCAGTACTTC.

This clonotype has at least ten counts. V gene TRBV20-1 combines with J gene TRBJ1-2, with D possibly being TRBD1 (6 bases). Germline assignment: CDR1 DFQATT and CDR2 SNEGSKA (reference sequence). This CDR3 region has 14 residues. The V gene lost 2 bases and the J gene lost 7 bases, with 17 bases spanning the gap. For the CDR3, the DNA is TGCAGTGCTAGACCAGGGGTCTCTCTATCTGGCTACACCTTC. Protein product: CSARPGVSLSGYTF.

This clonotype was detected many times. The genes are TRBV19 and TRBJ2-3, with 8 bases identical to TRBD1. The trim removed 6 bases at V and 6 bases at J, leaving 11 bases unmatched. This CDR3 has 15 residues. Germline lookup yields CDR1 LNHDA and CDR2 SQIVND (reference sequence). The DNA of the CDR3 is TGTGCCAGTAGCTCCGGGCAGGGGGCCTCGGATACGCAGTATTTT. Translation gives CASSSGQGASDTQYF.

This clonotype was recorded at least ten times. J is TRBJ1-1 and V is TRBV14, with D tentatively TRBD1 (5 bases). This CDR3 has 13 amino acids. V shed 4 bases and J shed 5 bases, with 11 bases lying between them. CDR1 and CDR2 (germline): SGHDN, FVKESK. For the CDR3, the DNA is TGTGCCAGCAGCCGAACGGGGGTTACTGAAGCTTTCTTT. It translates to CASSRTGVTEAFF.

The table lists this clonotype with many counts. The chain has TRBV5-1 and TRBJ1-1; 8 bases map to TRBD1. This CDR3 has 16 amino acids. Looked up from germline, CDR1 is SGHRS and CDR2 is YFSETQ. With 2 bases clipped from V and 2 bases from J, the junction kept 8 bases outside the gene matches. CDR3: CASSFATGVGNTEAFF. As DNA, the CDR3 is TGCGCCAGCAGCTTCGCGACAGGGGTAGGCAACACTGAAGCTTTCTTT.

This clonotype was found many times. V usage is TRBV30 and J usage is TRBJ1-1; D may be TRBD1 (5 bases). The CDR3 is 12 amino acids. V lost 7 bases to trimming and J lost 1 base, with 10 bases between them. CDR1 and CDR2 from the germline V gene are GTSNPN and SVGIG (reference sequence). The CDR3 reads CALRRGNTEAFF. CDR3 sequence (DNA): TGTGCCTTACGAAGGGGGAACACTGAAGCTTTCTTT.

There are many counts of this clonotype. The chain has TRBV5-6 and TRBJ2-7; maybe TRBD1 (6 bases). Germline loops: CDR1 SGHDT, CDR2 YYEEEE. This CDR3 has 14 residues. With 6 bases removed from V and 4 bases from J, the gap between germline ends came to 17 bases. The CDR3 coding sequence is TGTGCCAGCACCCTCCGGACAGCCGTTTACGAGCAGTACTTC. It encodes CASTLRTAVYEQYF. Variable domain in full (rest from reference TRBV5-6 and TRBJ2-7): DAGVTQSPTHLIKTRGQQVTLRCSPKSGHDTVSWYQQALGQGPQFIFQYYEEEERQRGNFPDRFSGHQFPNYSSELNVNALLLGDSALYLCASTLRTAVYEQYFGPGTRLTVT.

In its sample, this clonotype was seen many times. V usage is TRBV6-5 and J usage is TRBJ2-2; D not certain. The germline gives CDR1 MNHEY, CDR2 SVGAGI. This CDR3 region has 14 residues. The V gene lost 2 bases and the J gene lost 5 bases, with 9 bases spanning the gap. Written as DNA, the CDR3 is TGTGCCAGCAGTTACGGGCGCTTAACCGGGGAGCTGTTTTTT. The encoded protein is CASSYGRLTGELFF.

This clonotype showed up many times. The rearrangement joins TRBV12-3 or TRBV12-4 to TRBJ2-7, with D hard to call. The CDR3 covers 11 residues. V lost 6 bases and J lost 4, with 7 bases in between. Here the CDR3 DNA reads TGTGCCAGCAGCATAGAATACGAGCAGTACTTC. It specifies CASSIEYEQYF.

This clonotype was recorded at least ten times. The CDR3 DNA sequence: TGCAGTGCGAATCAGGGTTCGTCTGGAAACACCATATATTTT. Its protein product is CSANQGSSGNTIYF. The V call is TRBV20-1, the J call TRBJ1-3; D perhaps matches TRBD1 (5 bases). The CDR3 is 14 amino acids. Trimming cost V 6 bases and J 1 base, with 13 bases left between them. Germline-derived CDR1 and CDR2 are DFQATT and SNEGSKA (reference sequence).

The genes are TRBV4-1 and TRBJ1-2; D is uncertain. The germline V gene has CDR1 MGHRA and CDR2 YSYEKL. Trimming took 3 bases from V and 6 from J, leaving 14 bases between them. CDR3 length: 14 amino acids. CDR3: CASSHPSGGNGYTF. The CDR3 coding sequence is TGCGCCAGCAGCCATCCGAGCGGAGGCAATGGCTACACCTTC.

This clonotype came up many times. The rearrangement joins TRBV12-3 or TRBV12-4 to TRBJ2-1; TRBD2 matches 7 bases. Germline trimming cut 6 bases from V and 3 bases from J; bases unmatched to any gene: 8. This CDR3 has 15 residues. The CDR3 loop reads CASSRQGLHYNEQFF. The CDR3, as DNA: TGTGCCAGCAGCCGCCAGGGACTACACTACAATGAGCAGTTCTTC.

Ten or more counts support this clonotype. The CDR3 loop reads CASSYDRVGDQPQHF. CDR3 sequence (DNA): TGTGCCAGCAGCTACGACAGGGTAGGGGATCAGCCCCAGCATTTT. V gene TRBV7-2 combines with J gene TRBJ1-5, with 7 bases that match TRBD1. The length of the CDR3 is 15 residues. J lost 5 bases, V lost 4 bases, and 8 bases had no gene match. The germline V gene has CDR1 SGHTA and CDR2 FQGNSA.

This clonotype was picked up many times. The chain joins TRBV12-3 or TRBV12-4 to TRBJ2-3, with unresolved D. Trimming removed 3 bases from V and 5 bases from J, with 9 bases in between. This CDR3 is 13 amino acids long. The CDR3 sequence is CASSFSQLDTQYF. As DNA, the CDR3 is TGTGCCAGCAGTTTTTCGCAGTTAGATACGCAGTATTTT.

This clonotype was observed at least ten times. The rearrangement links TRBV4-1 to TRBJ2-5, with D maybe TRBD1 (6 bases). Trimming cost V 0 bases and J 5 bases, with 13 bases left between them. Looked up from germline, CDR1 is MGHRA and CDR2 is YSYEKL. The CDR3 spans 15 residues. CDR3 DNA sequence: TGCGCCAGCAGCCAAGATGCACAGGGTTTTGAGACCCAGTACTTC. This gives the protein CASSQDAQGFETQYF.

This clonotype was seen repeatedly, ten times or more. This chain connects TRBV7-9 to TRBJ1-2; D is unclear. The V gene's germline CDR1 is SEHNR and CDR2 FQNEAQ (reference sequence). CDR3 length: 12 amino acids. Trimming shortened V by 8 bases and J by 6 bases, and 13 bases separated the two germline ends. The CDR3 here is CASLPPGDGYTF. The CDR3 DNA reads TGTGCCAGCCTACCTCCGGGCGATGGCTACACCTTC.